Following are 26 T cell receptor beta chains from one sample sequenced in a study of cytomegalovirus exposure and HLA in healthy donors. The PCR was carried out with 60 Vbeta primers and 13 Jbeta primers. Libraries were prepared by immunoSEQ multiplex PCR; TCRdb keeps only in-frame clonotypes and omits some of them. The table shows approximately 160,000 clones, with 65% to 85% occurring only once. What was sequenced was PBMCs. These receptors all stem from a woman aged 45-59 years in good health and CMV-seropositive.

The CDR3 loop is CASSLGAGGLGQYF. CDR3 coding DNA: TGTGCCAGCAGCCTTGGTGCGGGGGGGCTGGGGCAGTACTTC. The chain couples TRBV7-6 to TRBJ2-7, with TRBD2 matching over 9 bases. The CDR3 totals 14 residues. Germline assignment: CDR1 SGHVS and CDR2 FNYEAQ. After removal of 5 bases from V and 9 bases from J, the junction contained 11 bases not matched to a gene.

This clone was detected a few times. This chain connects TRBV5-1 to TRBJ2-1; 7 positions agree with TRBD1. Germline CDR1 and CDR2: SGHRS and YFSETQ. Losses at the gene ends were 2 bases for V and 6 bases for J; bases not matched to a gene: 5. The CDR3 has 14 amino acids. CDR3 sequence: CASSLGQVGNEQFF. CDR3 DNA sequence: TGCGCCAGCAGCTTAGGACAGGTTGGCAATGAGCAGTTCTTC.

This clone is labeled medium-sized. The V call is TRBV28, the J call TRBJ2-6, with 10 bases matching TRBD1. Per the germline V gene, CDR1 is MDHEN and CDR2 is SYDVKM. The junction had 8 bases not matched to a gene; V was cut back by 6 bases and J by 0 bases. This CDR3 region has 18 residues. Written as DNA, the CDR3 is TGTGCCAGCAGCCCCGGGGACAGGGGACCCTCTGGGGCCAACGTCCTGACTTTC. Amino acids: CASSPGDRGPSGANVLTF.

The V gene is TRBV4-2, the J gene TRBJ2-6, with TRBD1 matching 8 bases. J gave up 0 bases and V 4 bases, and 11 bases lay outside the gene matches. The CDR3 loop spans 19 amino acids. Germline V CDR1 and CDR2: LGHNA, YNFKEQ. The CDR3 region is CASSPRSRDRSSGANVLTF. The CDR3 DNA reads TGTGCCAGCAGCCCAAGGTCCCGGGACAGGAGCTCTGGGGCCAACGTCCTGACTTTC.

The chain employs TRBV28 and TRBJ1-5, with D tentatively TRBD1 (5 bases). The V gene's germline CDR1 is MDHEN and CDR2 SYDVKM. The CDR3 extends over 16 amino acids. V was trimmed by 3 bases and J by 2 bases, leaving 14 bases between them. CDR3 DNA: TGTGCCAGCAGTTTCCATTCCAGGGAGGGCAATCAGCCCCAGCATTTT. Its translation: CASSFHSREGNQPQHF.

The chain carries TRBV10-3 and TRBJ2-3, with D possibly matching TRBD2 (5 bases). The CDR3 is made up of 15 amino acids. Germline lookup yields CDR1 ENHRY and CDR2 SYGVKD. Trimming removed 3 bases at V and 5 bases at J, with 15 bases between. The CDR3 DNA is TGTGCCATCAGTGACCTCGGAGGCCCGGGAGATACGCAGTATTTT. This codes for CAISDLGGPGDTQYF.

This rearrangement joins TRBV4-3 to TRBJ1-2; D might be TRBD1 (5 bases). V was clipped by 0 bases and J by 2 bases, with 7 bases between them. CDR1 and CDR2 from the germline V gene are LGHNA and YSLEER. The CDR3 covers 14 residues. This chain's CDR3 is CASSQDDRNYGYTF. DNA of the CDR3: TGCGCCAGCAGCCAAGATGACAGAAACTATGGCTACACCTTC.

This chain uses TRBV9 with TRBJ1-2, with unresolved D. Trimming shortened V by 4 bases and J by 5 bases, and 12 bases separated the two germline ends. Looked up from germline, CDR1 is SGDLS and CDR2 is YYNGEE. The CDR3 extends over 13 amino acids. The CDR3 nucleotides are TGTGCCAGCAGCTCCCGGGAGAGGTATGGCTACACCTTC. It yields the protein CASSSRERYGYTF.

The DNA for the CDR3 is TGTGCCAGCAAAGGGGGAGGGACTAACTATGGCTACACCTTC. This gives the protein CASKGGGTNYGYTF. This chain links TRBV2 with TRBJ1-2; TRBD1 might be the D (6 bases). The CDR3 runs to 14 residues. The germline V gene has CDR1 SNHLY and CDR2 FYNNEI. V was clipped by 7 bases and J by 0 bases, with 12 bases between them.

J is TRBJ1-2 and V is TRBV11-1; D not certain. The germline V and J ends were trimmed by 8 bases and 3 bases, with 7 bases remaining between them. Germline CDR1 reads SGHAT; CDR2 reads FQDESV (reference sequence). This CDR3 has 11 residues. CDR3 DNA: TGTGCCAGCGGCGGAGACTATGGCTACACCTTC. Protein sequence: CASGGDYGYTF.

This chain links TRBV5-1 with TRBJ2-5; the D gene is possibly TRBD1 (5 bases). CDR3 length: 14 amino acids. V gave up 0 bases and J gave up 3 bases, with 9 bases separating them. Germline values: CDR1 SGHRS, CDR2 YFSETQ. This chain's CDR3 is CASSLGQPKETQYF. DNA for the CDR3: TGCGCCAGCAGCTTGGGACAGCCAAAAGAGACCCAGTACTTC. The full variable domain, in which reference TRBV5-1 and TRBJ2-5 provide the parts outside the CDR3, is KAGVTQTPRYLIKTRGQQVTLSCSPISGHRSVSWYQQTPGQGLQFLFEYFSETQRNKGNFPGRFSGRQFSNSRSEMNVSTLELGDSALYLCASSLGQPKETQYFGPGTRLLVL.

The genes are TRBV4-2 and TRBJ2-7; 15 bases match TRBD2. J gave up 6 bases and V 4 bases, and 13 bases lay outside the gene matches. The CDR3 contains 18 residues. In germline, CDR1 is LGHNA, CDR2 YNFKEQ. As DNA, the CDR3 is TGTGCCAGCAGCCCCCGGGACAGGGGACTAGCGGGGGGAGGCGAGCAGTACTTC. It codes for CASSPRDRGLAGGGEQYF.

The V and J genes are TRBV5-5 and TRBJ2-7; D is ambiguous. Deletions cut 5 bases from V and 3 bases from J, with 15 bases between. This CDR3 region has 14 residues. Per the germline V gene, CDR1 is SGHKS and CDR2 is YYEKEE (reference sequence). As DNA, the CDR3 is TGTGCCAGCAGTTTCCTCCCCTATGGCTACGAGCAGTACTTC. This sequence encodes CASSFLPYGYEQYF.

The V call is TRBV29-1, the J call TRBJ2-1; D gene ambiguous. The V end was cut by 1 base, the J end by 3 bases, with 4 bases between. From germline, CDR1 is SQVTM and CDR2 ANQGSEA. CDR3 length: 12 amino acids. The CDR3 is CSVEAIYNEQFF. In nucleotides, the CDR3 is TGCAGCGTTGAAGCCATCTACAATGAGCAGTTCTTC.

V and J are TRBV5-1 and TRBJ2-5; 8 bases are a match to TRBD2. The CDR3 is 16 amino acids. Germline CDR1 is SGHRS and CDR2 is YFSETQ. Trimming removed 1 base from V and 4 bases from J; junction bases left unmatched: 9. Here the CDR3 DNA reads TGCGCCAGCAGCTTGTACGGGGGGGGGAGCGGAGAGACCCAGTACTTC. Encoded protein: CASSLYGGGSGETQYF.

J is TRBJ2-7 and V is TRBV4-3; D is uncertain. Trimming shortened V by 5 bases and J by 4 bases, and 12 bases separated the two germline ends. This CDR3 contains 13 residues. Germline assignment: CDR1 LGHNA and CDR2 YSLEER. The CDR3, as DNA: TGCGCCAGCAGCGCCTGGAGCTCATACGAGCAGTACTTC. Its translation is CASSAWSSYEQYF.

V usage is TRBV2 and J usage is TRBJ1-1; D is undetermined. The CDR3 loop spans 16 amino acids. The germline CDR1 and CDR2 sequences are SNHLY and FYNNEI. Trimming left V 0 bases short and J 0 bases short, with 11 bases between. DNA for the CDR3: TGTGCCAGCAGTGAAGCGAGGGCAGCGATGAACACTGAAGCTTTCTTT. As protein: CASSEARAAMNTEAFF.

J is TRBJ2-2 and V is TRBV6-6, with D hard to call. From germline, CDR1 is MNHNY and CDR2 SVGAGI (reference sequence). The CDR3 has 13 amino acids. The V and J ends lost 5 bases and 1 base respectively, with 5 bases between them. CDR3 sequence: CASSLRNTGELFF. The CDR3 DNA reads TGTGCCAGCAGTCTGAGGAACACCGGGGAGCTGTTTTTT.

Concerning this clone: An end of the junction does not agree with germline; a read error may underlie this. The chain recombines TRBV7-7 with TRBJ1-6; D ambiguous. CDR3 length equals 13 residues. Germline V gene lookup returns CDR1 SSHAT and CDR2 FNYEAQ (reference sequence). The CDR3 DNA reads as TGTGCTAGCAGCCGGGATTATAATTCACCCCTCCACTTT. Translated, it gives CASSRDYNSPLHF.

A few counts support this clone. The chain joins TRBV11-3 to TRBJ2-4, with 7 bases matching TRBD2. Trimming took 5 bases from V and 7 from J; bases not matched to a gene: 11. CDR1 and CDR2 (germline): SGHNT, YENEEA. The CDR3 sequence is 15 residues long. The CDR3 region has the DNA TGTGCCAGCAGCCAAGGGAGGGCCGGGGGGAACATTCAGTACTTC. This translates into CASSQGRAGGNIQYF.

This clone was detected once. The V and J genes are TRBV6-5 and TRBJ2-7, with D tentatively TRBD2 (6 bases). Germline CDR1 MNHEY, CDR2 SVGAGI. This CDR3 is built from 14 residues. Deletions cut 4 bases from V and 3 bases from J, with 13 bases between. The CDR3 sequence is CASSFDSGNYEQYF. The CDR3 region has the DNA TGTGCCAGCAGTTTCGATAGCGGTAACTACGAGCAGTACTTC.

The V and J genes are TRBV7-9 and TRBJ1-2; D not certain. V was cut by 5 bases and J by 8 bases, with 12 bases left in between. Germline V lookup: CDR1 SEHNR, CDR2 FQNEAQ (reference sequence). CDR3 length: 12 amino acids. Here the CDR3 reads CASSLGVEGYTF. The DNA for the CDR3 is TGTGCCAGCAGCCTCGGAGTAGAGGGCTACACCTTC.

This clone was detected a few times. The J gene is TRBJ1-1, the V gene TRBV6-5; a possible D gene is TRBD1 (5 bases). Trimming removed 6 bases at V and 3 bases at J, with 11 bases between. CDR1 MNHEY and CDR2 SVGAGI come from the germline V gene. The CDR3 consists of 13 residues. In nucleotides, the CDR3 is TGTGCCAGCAGGTCGACAGCCGACACTGAAGCTTTCTTT. Amino acids: CASRSTADTEAFF.

This clone was found a few times. V and J are TRBV6-5 and TRBJ1-2, with 8 bases aligning to TRBD1. The CDR3 length is 16 residues. J lost 5 bases, V lost 4 bases, and 12 bases had no gene match. The germline CDR1 and CDR2 sequences are MNHEY and SVGAGI. The CDR3 DNA reads as TGTGCCAGCAGTTCGCCCGCGACAGGGGCGAAGTATGGCTACACCTTC. Amino acid sequence: CASSSPATGAKYGYTF.

The genes are TRBV6-5 and TRBJ1-2, with D possibly being TRBD1 (6 bases). CDR1 and CDR2 (germline): MNHEY, SVGAGI. The V end was cut by 7 bases, the J end by 4 bases, with 13 bases between. The CDR3 has 13 amino acids. Here the CDR3 DNA reads TGTGCCAGCAAAGGCGGGGGGCTCTATGGCTACACCTTC. Translating it yields CASKGGGLYGYTF.

This clone was detected once. V and J are TRBV7-3 and TRBJ2-7; 8 positions match TRBD2. The V gene's germline CDR1 is SGHTA and CDR2 FQGTGA. J lost 3 bases, V lost 5 bases, and 6 bases had no gene match. This CDR3 region has 14 residues. Here the CDR3 reads CASSKGGGNYEQYF. CDR3 coding DNA: TGTGCCAGCAGCAAGGGCGGGGGGAACTACGAGCAGTACTTC.